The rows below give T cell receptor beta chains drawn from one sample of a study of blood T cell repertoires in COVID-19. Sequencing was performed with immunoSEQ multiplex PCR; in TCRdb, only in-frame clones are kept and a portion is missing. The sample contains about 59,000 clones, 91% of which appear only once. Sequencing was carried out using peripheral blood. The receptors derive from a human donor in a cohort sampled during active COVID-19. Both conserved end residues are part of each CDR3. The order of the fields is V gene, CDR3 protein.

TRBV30,CAWSPGATLSTDTQYF
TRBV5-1,CASSLERVSTDTQYF
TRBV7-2,CASSLVAGGEAYNEQFF
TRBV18,CASSPGLAEETQYF
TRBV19,CASTAGTGDYEQFF
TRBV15,CATSTLRDNEKLFF
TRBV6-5,CASSYSRTSGPGEQFF
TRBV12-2,CASRLGEGGLNTEAFF
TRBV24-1,CATSDLVDRLSSGNTIYF
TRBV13,CASSQIVSQGNGETQYF
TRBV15,CATTLAWGSNQPQHF
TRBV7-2,CASRLDRGDQQYF
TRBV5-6,CASSLGPGNSYEQYF
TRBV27,CASSVQVSDTQYF
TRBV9,CASSPRRQGLSGNTIYF
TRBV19,CASSIGQNTGELFF
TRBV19,CASRPSGGSYEQYF
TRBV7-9,CASSLLSRGRSGYTF
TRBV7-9,CASSLGTGGFSQETQYF
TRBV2,CATSGTASSYEQYF
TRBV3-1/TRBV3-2,CASSHRGRGSNQPQHF
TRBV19,CASRDRPDEAFF
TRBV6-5,CASSYLLDSNSPLHF
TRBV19,CASSTQGWSNQPQHF
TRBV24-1,CATSDLDRGSYNEQFF
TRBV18,CASSRRTSVLSSLFTDIQYF
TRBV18,CASSPGQQETQYF
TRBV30,CAWSWPGIGEKLFF
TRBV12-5,CASARSGTQYF
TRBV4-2,CASSQIMHLAGEDEQYF
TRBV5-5,CASSQWGGLTQETQYF
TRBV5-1,CASTPGTSGNIWQETQYF
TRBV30,CATGGGSDTQYF
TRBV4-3,CASSRRMNTEAFF
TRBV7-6,CASSRSPPYGRAVSGANVLTF
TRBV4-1,CASSQDLSIDNTDTQYF
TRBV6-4,CASSISGSTDTQYF
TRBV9,CASSVSHTNQPQHF
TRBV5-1,CASSLAQGGGGELFF
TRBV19,CASIPGYNSNQPQHF
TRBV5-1,CASRYGSYANTGELFF
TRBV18,CASSPNWGQAPDGYTF
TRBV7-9,CASSLGTESIGYTF
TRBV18,CASSPLGLAGGPVEQYF
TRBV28,CATLQGTYSGANVLTF
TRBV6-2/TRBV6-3,CASSYPQRDPETQYF
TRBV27,CASSFQLAGGVYNEQFF
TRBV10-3,CAISQGSLSGANVLTF
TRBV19,CASSMGQGGSYEQYF
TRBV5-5,CASSFQQGTNQPQHF
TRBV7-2,CASSDRRGGSYNEQFF
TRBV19,CASSTRDRGITNEKLFF
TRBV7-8,CASSSTHRFSTDTQYF